This T cell receptor (beta chain) was retrieved from a study of post-analysis software for immune sequencing data. Whole-study context: Patients had relapsing-remitting, secondary progressive or progressive-relapsing multiple sclerosis; some lacked subtype. Study observations and caveats: Patients had higher frequencies than controls of about five TRBV segments, including TRBV5-6, TRBV5-1 and TRBV20-1. Compared against controls, patients with multiple sclerosis displayed significantly lower normalized Chao1 diversity. Samples from one preparation batch, clustered by F measure, grouped strongly together.

cDNA libraries for TCR beta contained unique molecular identifiers. T cells numbering roughly 0.85 to 11 million gave rise to a few hundred thousand cDNA molecules. Each CDR3 protein gets one entry after TCRdb re-called the PCR reads with MiXCR. The data hold about 680,000 distinct CDR3 sequences, with 59% observed a single time. This clonotype was recorded only once. No antigen is known for it. V lost 7 bases to trimming and J lost 5 bases, with 16 bases between them. This CDR3 contains 14 residues. Per germline, CDR1 SNHLY and CDR2 FYNNEI. This receptor was taken from a girl aged 2 to 10 with multiple sclerosis. The sequencing sample was made of blood. V and J are TRBV2 and TRBJ2-3; perhaps TRBD2 as D (6 bases). The CDR3 DNA reads TGTGCCAGCACACAGCGGGTTTGGAGAGATACGCAGTATTTT. Amino acid sequence: CASTQRVWRDTQYF.